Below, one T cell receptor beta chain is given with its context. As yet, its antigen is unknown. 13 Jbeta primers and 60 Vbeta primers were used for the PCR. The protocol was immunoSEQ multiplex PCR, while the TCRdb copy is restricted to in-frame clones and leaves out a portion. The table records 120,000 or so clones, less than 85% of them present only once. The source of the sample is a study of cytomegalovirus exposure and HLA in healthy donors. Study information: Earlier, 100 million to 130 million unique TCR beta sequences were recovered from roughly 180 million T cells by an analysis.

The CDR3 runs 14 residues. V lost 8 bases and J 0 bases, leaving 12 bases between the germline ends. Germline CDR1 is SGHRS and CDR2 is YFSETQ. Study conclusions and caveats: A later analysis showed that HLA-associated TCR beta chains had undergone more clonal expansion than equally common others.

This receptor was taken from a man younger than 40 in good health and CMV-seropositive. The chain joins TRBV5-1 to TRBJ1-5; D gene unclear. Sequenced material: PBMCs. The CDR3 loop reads CASKEGDSNQPQHF. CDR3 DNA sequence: TGCGCCAGTAAGGAAGGAGATAGCAATCAGCCCCAGCATTTT.